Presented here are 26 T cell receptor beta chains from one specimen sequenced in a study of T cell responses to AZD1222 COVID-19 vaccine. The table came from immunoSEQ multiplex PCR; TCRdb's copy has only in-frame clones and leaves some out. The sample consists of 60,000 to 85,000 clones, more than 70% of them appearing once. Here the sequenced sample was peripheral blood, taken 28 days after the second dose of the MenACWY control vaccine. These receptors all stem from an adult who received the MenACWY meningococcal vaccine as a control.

CDR3 DNA sequence: TGTGCCTGGAGTTCGGGGGTTGGCACCGGGGAGCTGTTTTTT. Translated: CAWSSGVGTGELFF. This chain connects TRBV30 to TRBJ2-2; TRBD2 is a possible D gene (6 bases). V lost 2 bases and J lost 4, with 11 bases in between. CDR1 and CDR2 (germline): GTSNPN, SVGIG (reference sequence). This CDR3 has 14 amino acids. The whole variable domain, remainder taken from reference TRBV30 and TRBJ2-2, is SQTIHQWPATLVQPVGSPLSLECTVEGTSNPNLYWYRQAAGRGLQLLFYSVGIGQISSEVPQNLSASRPQDRQFILSSKKLLLSDSGFYLCAWSSGVGTGELFFGEGSRLTVL.

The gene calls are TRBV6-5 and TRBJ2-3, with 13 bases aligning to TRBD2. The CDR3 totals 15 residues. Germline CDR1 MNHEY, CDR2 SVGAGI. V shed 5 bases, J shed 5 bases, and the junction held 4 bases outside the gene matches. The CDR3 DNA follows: TGTGCCAGCAGTCCGGGACTAGCGGGATTAGATACGCAGTATTTT. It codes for CASSPGLAGLDTQYF.

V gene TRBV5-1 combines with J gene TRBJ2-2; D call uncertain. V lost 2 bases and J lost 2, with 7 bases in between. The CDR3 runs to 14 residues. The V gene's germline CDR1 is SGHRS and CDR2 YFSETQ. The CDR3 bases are TGCGCCAGCAGCTTCGTCCCAAACACCGGGGAGCTGTTTTTT. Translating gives CASSFVPNTGELFF.

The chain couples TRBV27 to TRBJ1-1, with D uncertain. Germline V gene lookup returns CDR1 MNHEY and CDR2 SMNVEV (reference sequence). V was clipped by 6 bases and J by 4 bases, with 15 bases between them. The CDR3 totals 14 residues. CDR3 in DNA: TGTGCCAGCAGCCTTAGGGAGACCGGCACTGAAGCTTTCTTT. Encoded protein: CASSLRETGTEAFF.

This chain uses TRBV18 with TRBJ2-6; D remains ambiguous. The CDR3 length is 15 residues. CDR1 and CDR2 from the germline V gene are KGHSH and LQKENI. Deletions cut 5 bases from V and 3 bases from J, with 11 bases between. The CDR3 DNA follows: TGTGCCAGCTCAGTAACGGGTGTTGGGGCCAACGTCCTGACTTTC. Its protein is CASSVTGVGANVLTF.

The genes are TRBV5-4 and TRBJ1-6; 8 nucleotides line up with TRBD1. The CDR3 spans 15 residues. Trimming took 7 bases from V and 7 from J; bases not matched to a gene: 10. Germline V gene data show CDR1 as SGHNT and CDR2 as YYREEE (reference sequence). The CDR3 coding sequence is TGTGCCAGCCGCCGGGACAGGTTTCAAAATTCACCCCTCCACTTT. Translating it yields CASRRDRFQNSPLHF.

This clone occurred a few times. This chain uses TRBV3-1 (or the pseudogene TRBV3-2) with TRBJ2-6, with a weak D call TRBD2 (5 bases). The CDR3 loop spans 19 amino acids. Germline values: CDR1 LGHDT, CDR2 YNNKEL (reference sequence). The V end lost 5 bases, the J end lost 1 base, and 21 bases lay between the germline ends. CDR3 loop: CASSSRTRWERSGANVLTF. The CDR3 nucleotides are TGTGCCAGCAGCTCCCGCACTAGGTGGGAGAGGTCTGGGGCCAACGTCCTGACTTTC.

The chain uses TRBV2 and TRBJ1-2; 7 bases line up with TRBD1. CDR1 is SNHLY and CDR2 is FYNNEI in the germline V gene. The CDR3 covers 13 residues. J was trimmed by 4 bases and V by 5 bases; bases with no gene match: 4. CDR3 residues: CASSRQGGYGYTF. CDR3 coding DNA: TGTGCCAGCAGTCGACAGGGAGGCTATGGCTACACCTTC.

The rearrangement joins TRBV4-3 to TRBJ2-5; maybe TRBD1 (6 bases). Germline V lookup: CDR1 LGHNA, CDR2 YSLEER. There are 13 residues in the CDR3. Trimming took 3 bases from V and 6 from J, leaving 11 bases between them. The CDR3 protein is CASSQNREQTQYF. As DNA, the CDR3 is TGCGCCAGCAGCCAGAACAGGGAACAGACCCAGTACTTC.

In DNA, the CDR3 is TGTGCCAGTAGTATGACGGGGGGGCGCACAGATACGCAGTATTTT. Protein: CASSMTGGRTDTQYF. The chain joins TRBV19 to TRBJ2-3, with 8 nucleotides matching TRBD2. CDR1 and CDR2 from the germline V gene are LNHDA and SQIVND (reference sequence). Trimming cost V 3 bases and J 1 base; bases outside gene matches: 3. This CDR3 comprises 15 residues.

The DNA for the CDR3 is TGCGCCAGCAGTCAAACACCCTTCGAAGGGGGCTATGGCTACACCTTC. The encoded protein is CASSQTPFEGGYGYTF. The rearrangement uses TRBV23-1 and TRBJ1-2; tentatively, D is TRBD1 (6 bases). TRBV23-1 falls under the ORF class, with uncertain function. The V and J ends lost 2 bases and 4 bases respectively, with 17 bases between them. The CDR3 is 16 amino acids.

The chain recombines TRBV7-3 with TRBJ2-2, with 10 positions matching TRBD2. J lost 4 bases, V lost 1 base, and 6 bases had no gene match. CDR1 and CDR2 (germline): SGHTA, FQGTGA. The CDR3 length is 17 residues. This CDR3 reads CASSLNPTSGFTGELFF. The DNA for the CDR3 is TGTGCCAGCAGCTTAAACCCGACTAGCGGGTTCACCGGGGAGCTGTTTTTT.

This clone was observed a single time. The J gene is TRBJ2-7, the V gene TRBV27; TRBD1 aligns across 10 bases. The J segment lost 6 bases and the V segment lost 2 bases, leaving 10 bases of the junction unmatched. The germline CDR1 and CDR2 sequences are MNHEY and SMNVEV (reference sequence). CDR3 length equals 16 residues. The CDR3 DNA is TGTGCCAGCAGTTTACTACGGGACAGGGGCTTCTCCGAGCAGTACTTC. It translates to CASSLLRDRGFSEQYF.

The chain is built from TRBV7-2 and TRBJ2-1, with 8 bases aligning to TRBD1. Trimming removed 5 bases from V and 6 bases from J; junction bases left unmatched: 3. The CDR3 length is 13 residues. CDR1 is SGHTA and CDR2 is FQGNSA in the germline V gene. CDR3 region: CASSTDRGNEQFF. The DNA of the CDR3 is TGTGCCAGCAGCACTGACAGGGGCAATGAGCAGTTCTTC.

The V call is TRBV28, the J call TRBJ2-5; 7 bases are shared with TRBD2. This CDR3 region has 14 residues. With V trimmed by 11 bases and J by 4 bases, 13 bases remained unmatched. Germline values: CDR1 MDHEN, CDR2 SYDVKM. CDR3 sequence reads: CASAGTGGRETQYF. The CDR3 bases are TGTGCCTCAGCTGGGACGGGAGGAAGAGAGACCCAGTACTTC.

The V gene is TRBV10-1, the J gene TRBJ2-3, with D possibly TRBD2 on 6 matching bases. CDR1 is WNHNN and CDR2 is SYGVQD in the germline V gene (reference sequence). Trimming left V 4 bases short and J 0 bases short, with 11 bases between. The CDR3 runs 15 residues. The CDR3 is CASSGSGGSTDTQYF. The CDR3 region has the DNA TGCGCCAGCAGTGGTAGCGGAGGAAGCACAGATACGCAGTATTTT.

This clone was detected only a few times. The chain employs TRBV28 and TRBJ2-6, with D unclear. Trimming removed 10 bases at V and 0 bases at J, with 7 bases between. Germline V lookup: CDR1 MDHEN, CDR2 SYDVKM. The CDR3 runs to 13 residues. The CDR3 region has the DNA TGTGCCACCATGATCTCTGGGGCCAACGTCCTGACTTTC. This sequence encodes CATMISGANVLTF.

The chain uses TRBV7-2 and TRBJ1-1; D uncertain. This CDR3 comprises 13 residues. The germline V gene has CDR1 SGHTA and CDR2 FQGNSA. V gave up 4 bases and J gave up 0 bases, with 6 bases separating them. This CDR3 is CASSSQLNTEAFF. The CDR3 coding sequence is TGTGCCAGCAGCTCACAGTTGAACACTGAAGCTTTCTTT.

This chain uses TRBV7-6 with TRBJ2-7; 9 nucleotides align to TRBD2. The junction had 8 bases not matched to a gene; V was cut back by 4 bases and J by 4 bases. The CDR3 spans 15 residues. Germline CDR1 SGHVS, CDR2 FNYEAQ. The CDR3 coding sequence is TGTGCCAGCAGCTGGGAAGCGGGAGGTGGTTACGAGCAGTACTTC. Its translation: CASSWEAGGGYEQYF. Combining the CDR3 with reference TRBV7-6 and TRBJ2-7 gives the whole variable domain GAGVSQSPRYKVTKRGQDVALRCDPISGHVSLYWYRQALGQGPEFLTYFNYEAQQDKSGLPNDRFSAERPEGSISTLTIQRTEQRDSAMYRCASSWEAGGGYEQYFGPGTRLTVT.

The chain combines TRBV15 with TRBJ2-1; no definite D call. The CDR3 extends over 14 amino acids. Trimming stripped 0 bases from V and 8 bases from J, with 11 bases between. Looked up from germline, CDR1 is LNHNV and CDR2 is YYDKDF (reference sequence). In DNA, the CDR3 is TGTGCCACCAGCAGAGATACCAAGAACCATGAGCAGTTCTTC. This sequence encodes CATSRDTKNHEQFF.

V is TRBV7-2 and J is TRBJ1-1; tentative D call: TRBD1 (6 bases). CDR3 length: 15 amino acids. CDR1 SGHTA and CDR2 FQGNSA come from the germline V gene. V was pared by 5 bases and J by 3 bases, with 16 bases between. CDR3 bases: TGTGCCAGCAGCCTACAGGGTCGGGAGGACACTGAAGCTTTCTTT. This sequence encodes CASSLQGREDTEAFF. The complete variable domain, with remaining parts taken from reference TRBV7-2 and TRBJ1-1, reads GAGVSQSPSNKVTEKGKDVELRCDPISGHTALYWYRQSLGQGLEFLIYFQGNSAPDKSGLPSDRFSAERTGGSVSTLTIQRTQQEDSAVYLCASSLQGREDTEAFFGQGTRLTVV.

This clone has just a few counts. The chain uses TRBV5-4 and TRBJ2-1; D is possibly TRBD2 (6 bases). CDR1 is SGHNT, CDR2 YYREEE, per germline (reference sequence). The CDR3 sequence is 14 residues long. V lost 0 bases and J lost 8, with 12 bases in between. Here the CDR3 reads CASSLGSWGDEQFF. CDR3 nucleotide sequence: TGTGCCAGCAGCTTGGGCTCTTGGGGGGATGAGCAGTTCTTC.

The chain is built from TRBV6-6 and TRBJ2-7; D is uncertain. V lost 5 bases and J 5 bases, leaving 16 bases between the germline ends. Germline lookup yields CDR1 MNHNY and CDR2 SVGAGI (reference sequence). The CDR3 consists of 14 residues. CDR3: CASSTPGSNHEQYF. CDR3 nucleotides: TGTGCCAGCAGTACCCCGGGTAGCAACCACGAGCAGTACTTC.

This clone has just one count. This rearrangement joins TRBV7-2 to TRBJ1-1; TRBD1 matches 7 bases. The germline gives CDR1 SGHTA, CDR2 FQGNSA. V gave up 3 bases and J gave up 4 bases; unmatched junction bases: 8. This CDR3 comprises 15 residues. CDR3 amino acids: CASSFKDRPSTEAFF. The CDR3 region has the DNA TGTGCCAGCAGCTTCAAGGACAGGCCTTCCACTGAAGCTTTCTTT.

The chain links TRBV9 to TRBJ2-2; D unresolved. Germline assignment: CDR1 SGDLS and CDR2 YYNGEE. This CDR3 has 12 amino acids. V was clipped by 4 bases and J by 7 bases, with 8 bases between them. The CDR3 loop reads CASSPTGGELFF. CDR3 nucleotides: TGTGCCAGCAGCCCGACCGGCGGGGAGCTGTTTTTT.

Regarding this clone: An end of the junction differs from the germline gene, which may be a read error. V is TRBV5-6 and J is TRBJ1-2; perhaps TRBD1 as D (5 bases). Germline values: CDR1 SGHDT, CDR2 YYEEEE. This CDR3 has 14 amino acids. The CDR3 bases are TGTGCCAGCAACTTGGTGCGGGGGAACTATGGCTACACCTTC. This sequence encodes CASNLVRGNYGYTF.